Below are 22 T cell receptor beta chains sequenced from a single sample in a study of T cell repertoires in cytomegalovirus infection. In TCRdb, the reads were re-called with MiXCR into one record per CDR3 protein. Among about 310,000 distinct CDR3 sequences listed, about a sixth were seen once. The sample taken for sequencing was PBMCs. The receptor source for this set is a human donor in good health (CMV status not recorded). Some clones in this sample may be carry-over from other donors' samples.

V gene TRBV4-2 combines with J gene TRBJ1-4, with unresolved D. This CDR3 is 13 amino acids long. Per the germline V gene, CDR1 is LGHNA and CDR2 is YNFKEQ. V was clipped by 0 bases and J by 6 bases, with 5 bases between them. CDR3 sequence: CASSQDKDEKLFF. The CDR3 DNA is TGTGCCAGCAGCCAAGATAAAGATGAAAAACTGTTTTTT.

This chain links TRBV18 with TRBJ1-2; no clear D. Germline V gene sequence: CDR1 KGHSH, CDR2 LQKENI. Deletions cut 3 bases from V and 4 bases from J, with 15 bases between. The CDR3 is made up of 15 amino acids. As DNA, the CDR3 is TGTGCCAGCTCACCTGTTGAGGGAGCCCCCTATGGCTACACCTTC. Translating it yields CASSPVEGAPYGYTF.

Ten or more counts support this clonotype. This chain joins TRBV7-2 and TRBJ2-7, with 7 bases lining up with TRBD1. This CDR3 has 16 amino acids. J gave up 0 bases and V 0 bases, and 5 bases lay outside the gene matches. The V gene's germline CDR1 is SGHTA and CDR2 FQGNSA. CDR3 in DNA: TGTGCCAGCAGCTTAGCATCGGGACAGTACTCCTACGAGCAGTACTTC. Translated, it gives CASSLASGQYSYEQYF.

This clonotype was detected only a few times. The chain links TRBV12-3 or TRBV12-4 to TRBJ1-5; D gene uncertain. The CDR3 is 15 amino acids. V was trimmed by 1 base and J by 2 bases, leaving 9 bases between them. The CDR3, as DNA: TGTGCCAGCAGTTTAGGTCACGGTGGCAATCAGCCCCAGCATTTT. Protein product: CASSLGHGGNQPQHF.

This clonotype was counted between two and nine times. The chain employs TRBV6-2 or TRBV6-3 and TRBJ1-2; a possible D gene is TRBD1 (6 bases). This CDR3 is 14 amino acids long. Per the germline V gene, CDR1 is MNHEY and CDR2 is SVGEGT. Trimming took 4 bases from V and 4 from J, leaving 13 bases between them. The CDR3, as DNA: TGTGCCAGCAGTTCATCGGGGGCCGGCTATGGCTACACCTTC. As protein: CASSSSGAGYGYTF.

The sample holds many counts of this clonotype. The gene calls are TRBV6-1 and TRBJ1-6, with 9 bases lining up with TRBD1. Trimming removed 4 bases from V and 10 bases from J; junction bases left unmatched: 8. This CDR3 region has 15 residues. In germline, CDR1 is MNHNS, CDR2 SASEGT. CDR3 sequence: CASSAEQGQGSPLHF. The DNA for the CDR3 is TGTGCCAGCAGTGCCGAACAGGGACAGGGATCACCCCTCCACTTT.

This clonotype came up many times. The chain links TRBV7-2 to TRBJ2-3; D could derive from TRBD1 or TRBD2 (5 bases each). Germline lookup yields CDR1 SGHTA and CDR2 FQGNSA. The V and J ends lost 5 bases and 4 bases respectively, with 16 bases between them. The CDR3 runs to 15 residues. The CDR3 region has the DNA TGTGCCAGCAGCCTACGGTGGGGGAGCGCAGATACGCAGTATTTT. It codes for CASSLRWGSADTQYF.

This clonotype has at least ten counts. The rearrangement uses TRBV4-3 and TRBJ1-1; tentative D call: TRBD1 (6 bases). Trimming shortened V by 4 bases and J by 7 bases, and 16 bases separated the two germline ends. Germline CDR1 is LGHNA and CDR2 is YSLEER. The CDR3 spans 14 residues. The CDR3: CASSPANRADEAFF. The CDR3 DNA is TGCGCCAGCAGCCCGGCCAACAGGGCCGATGAAGCTTTCTTT.

This clonotype was seen a handful of times. The chain is built from TRBV28 and TRBJ1-4; 7 bases match TRBD1. The V and J ends lost 3 bases and 8 bases, in that order; junction bases with no gene match: 6. The CDR3 totals 14 residues. Germline CDR1 reads MDHEN; CDR2 reads SYDVKM. CDR3 nucleotide sequence: TGTGCCAGCAGTTTTGACAGGGTGGGGGAAAAACTGTTTTTT. It codes for CASSFDRVGEKLFF.

This clonotype was detected a few times. V and J are TRBV19 and TRBJ2-1, with a possible D match to TRBD2 (7 bases). V gave up 2 bases and J gave up 2 bases, with 10 bases separating them. The V gene's germline CDR1 is LNHDA and CDR2 SQIVND (reference sequence). The CDR3 totals 15 residues. Here the CDR3 reads CASSINGGPYNEQFF. The CDR3 bases are TGTGCCAGTAGTATAAACGGGGGGCCCTACAATGAGCAGTTCTTC.

This clonotype has only one observation. A single base separates this from a much larger clone, so it may be a read error. The chain carries TRBV7-2 and TRBJ2-5; D call uncertain. Germline assignment: CDR1 SGHTA and CDR2 FQGNSA. The CDR3 consists of 15 residues. CDR3: CASSPQTRYQATQYF. DNA of the CDR3: TGTGCCAGCAGCCCTCAGACACGGTACCAAGCGACCCAGTACTTC.

This clonotype was seen more than once but under ten times. The V and J genes are TRBV28 and TRBJ2-7; TRBD2 agrees at 9 bases. V lost 6 bases, J lost 0 bases, and 6 bases stayed unmatched. The CDR3 sequence is 15 residues long. In germline, CDR1 is MDHEN, CDR2 SYDVKM. CDR3 sequence: CASSSSGGTSYEQYF. The CDR3 bases are TGTGCCAGCAGCTCGAGCGGGGGGACCTCCTACGAGCAGTACTTC.

V and J are TRBV6-6 and TRBJ2-7; D is possibly TRBD1 or TRBD2 (6 bases each). Germline V gene lookup returns CDR1 MNHNY and CDR2 SVGAGI (reference sequence). Trimming shortened V by 0 bases and J by 5 bases, and 23 bases separated the two germline ends. This CDR3 spans 18 amino acids. The CDR3 protein is CASSYSRVGGPAFHEQYF. The CDR3 DNA sequence: TGTGCCAGCAGTTACTCGAGGGTTGGGGGGCCGGCTTTCCACGAGCAGTACTTC.

This clonotype appeared many times. This chain joins TRBV28 and TRBJ2-5; D may be TRBD2 (6 bases). The germline gives CDR1 MDHEN, CDR2 SYDVKM. V shed 10 bases and J shed 5 bases, with 17 bases lying between them. The CDR3 consists of 13 residues. The CDR3 DNA reads TGTGCCACCAACCTTGGAGGGGCGGAGACCCAGTACTTC. It specifies CATNLGGAETQYF. The whole variable domain, filled in from reference TRBV28 and TRBJ2-5, reads DVKVTQSSRYLVKRTGEKVFLECVQDMDHENMFWYRQDPGLGLRLIYFSYDVKMKEKGDIPEGYSVSREKKERFSLILESASTNQTSMYLCATNLGGAETQYFGPGTRLLVL.

This clonotype was seen many times. The chain links TRBV7-2 to TRBJ2-1; 11 bases line up with TRBD2. Trimming at V came to 2 bases and at J to 8 bases, leaving 8 bases not matched to a gene. The CDR3 loop spans 16 amino acids. The V gene's germline CDR1 is SGHTA and CDR2 FQGNSA. CDR3 region: CASSLLSASGGHEQFF. The CDR3, as DNA: TGTGCCAGCAGCTTATTATCTGCTAGCGGGGGGCATGAGCAGTTCTTC.

Only one count was recorded for this clonotype. V gene TRBV28 combines with J gene TRBJ1-5; maybe TRBD1 (6 bases). CDR1 and CDR2 (germline): MDHEN, SYDVKM. The V end lost 3 bases, the J end lost 3 bases, and 12 bases lay between the germline ends. This CDR3 is built from 15 residues. The CDR3 DNA reads as TGTGCCAGCAGTTTCCTTGACAGGAACAATCAGCCCCAGCATTTT. As protein: CASSFLDRNNQPQHF.

This clonotype appeared a single time. The chain has TRBV3-1 and TRBJ1-5; no definite D call. CDR1 LGHDT and CDR2 YNNKEL come from the germline V gene (reference sequence). V lost 0 bases, J lost 7 bases, and 7 bases lay in between. This CDR3 has 13 amino acids. CDR3 sequence: CASSQDGEQPQHF. The CDR3 nucleotides are TGTGCCAGCAGCCAAGATGGCGAGCAGCCCCAGCATTTT.

The count of this clonotype is one. J is TRBJ2-1 and V is TRBV18; TRBD2 matches at 13 bases. The CDR3 contains 16 residues. Germline CDR1 KGHSH, CDR2 LQKENI. J lost 6 bases, V lost 2 bases, and 4 bases had no gene match. The CDR3 DNA sequence: TGTGCCAGCTCACCATGGACTAGCGGGGGCCGCAATGAGCAGTTCTTC. This translates into CASSPWTSGGRNEQFF.

This clonotype was counted ten times or more. The V gene is TRBV6-2 or TRBV6-3, the J gene TRBJ2-5; D possibly matches TRBD1 or TRBD2 (5 bases each). This CDR3 comprises 15 residues. The germline V gene has CDR1 MNHEY and CDR2 SVGEGT. The V and J ends lost 5 bases and 2 bases respectively, with 15 bases between them. The CDR3, as DNA: TGTGCCAGCAGTCCACTCCTGGGGGATCAAGAGACCCAGTACTTC. This gives the protein CASSPLLGDQETQYF.

This clonotype was counted only a few times. The CDR3 DNA follows: TGCAGTGCTAGGGGGGGACTAGCGGGGGGGCTTGCTATCGAGCAGTTCTTC. Amino acid sequence: CSARGGLAGGLAIEQFF. The V and J genes are TRBV20-1 and TRBJ2-1; the match to TRBD2 covers 16 bases. Germline V CDR1 and CDR2: DFQATT, SNEGSKA (reference sequence). The CDR3 sequence is 17 residues long. The J segment lost 10 bases and the V segment lost 3 bases, leaving 12 bases of the junction unmatched.

This clonotype was picked up a small number of times. This chain joins TRBV19 and TRBJ1-2, with 7 positions matching TRBD1. The germline V gene encodes CDR1 LNHDA and CDR2 SQIVND (reference sequence). The length of the CDR3 is 15 residues. V gave up 4 bases and J gave up 2 bases; unmatched junction bases: 7. The CDR3 DNA reads as TGTGCCAGTAGTAGATCGGACAGGAAAAACTATGGCTACACCTTC. Its protein product is CASSRSDRKNYGYTF.

This clonotype was counted ten times or more. This chain joins TRBV4-1 and TRBJ1-4; D uncertain. Trimming left V 2 bases short and J 8 bases short, with 18 bases between. This CDR3 has 16 amino acids. Germline V gives CDR1 MGHRA, CDR2 YSYEKL. The CDR3 DNA follows: TGCGCCAGCAGCCAACGGGGAAGCATGCCTGGGGAAAAACTGTTTTTT. Translating gives CASSQRGSMPGEKLFF.